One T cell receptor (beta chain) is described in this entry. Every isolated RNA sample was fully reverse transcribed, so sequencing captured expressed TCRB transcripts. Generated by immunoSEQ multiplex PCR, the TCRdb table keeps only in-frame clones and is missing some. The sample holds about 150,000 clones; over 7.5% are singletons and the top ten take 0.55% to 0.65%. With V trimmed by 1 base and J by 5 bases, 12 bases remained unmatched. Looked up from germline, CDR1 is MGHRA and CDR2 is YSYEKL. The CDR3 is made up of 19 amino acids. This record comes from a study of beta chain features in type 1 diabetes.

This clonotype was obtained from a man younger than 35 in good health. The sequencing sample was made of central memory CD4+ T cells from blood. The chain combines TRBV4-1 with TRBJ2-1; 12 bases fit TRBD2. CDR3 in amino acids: CASSQGRASGRAFDNEQFF. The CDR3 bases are TGCGCCAGCAGCCAAGGAAGGGCTAGCGGGAGGGCTTTCGACAATGAGCAGTTCTTC.